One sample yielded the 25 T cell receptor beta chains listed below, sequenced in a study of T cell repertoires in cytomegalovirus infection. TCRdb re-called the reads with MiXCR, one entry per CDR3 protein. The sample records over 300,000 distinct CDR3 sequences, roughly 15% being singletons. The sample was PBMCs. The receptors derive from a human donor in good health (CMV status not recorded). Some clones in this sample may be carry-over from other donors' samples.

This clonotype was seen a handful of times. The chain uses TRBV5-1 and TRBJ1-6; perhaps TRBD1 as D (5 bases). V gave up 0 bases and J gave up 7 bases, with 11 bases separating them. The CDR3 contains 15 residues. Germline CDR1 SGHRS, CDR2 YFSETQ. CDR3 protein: CASSLAGMINSPLHF. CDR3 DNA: TGCGCCAGCAGCTTGGCAGGGATGATAAATTCACCCCTCCACTTT.

CDR3 region: CASSEGGLNTGELFF. CDR3 bases: TGTGCCAGCAGCGAGGGTGGACTGAACACCGGGGAGCTGTTTTTT. The gene calls are TRBV6-1 and TRBJ2-2; maybe TRBD2 (5 bases). Trimming took off 6 bases at V and 1 base at J, with 12 bases between the two ends. The germline V gene encodes CDR1 MNHNS and CDR2 SASEGT. The CDR3 consists of 15 residues.

This CDR3 is CSASRGLRQPQHF. The CDR3 DNA reads TGCAGTGCTAGCAGGGGTTTGAGGCAGCCCCAGCATTTT. This chain joins TRBV20-1 and TRBJ1-5; possibly TRBD1 for D (6 bases). In germline, CDR1 is DFQATT, CDR2 SNEGSKA (reference sequence). V was cut by 3 bases and J by 7 bases, with 13 bases left in between. The CDR3 totals 13 residues.

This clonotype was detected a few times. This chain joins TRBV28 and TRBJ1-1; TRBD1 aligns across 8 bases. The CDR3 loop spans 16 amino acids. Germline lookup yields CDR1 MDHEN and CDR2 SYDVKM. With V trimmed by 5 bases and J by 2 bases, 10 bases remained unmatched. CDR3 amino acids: CASSTPGTGDNTEAFF. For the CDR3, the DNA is TGTGCCAGCAGTACCCCCGGGACAGGAGATAACACTGAAGCTTTCTTT.

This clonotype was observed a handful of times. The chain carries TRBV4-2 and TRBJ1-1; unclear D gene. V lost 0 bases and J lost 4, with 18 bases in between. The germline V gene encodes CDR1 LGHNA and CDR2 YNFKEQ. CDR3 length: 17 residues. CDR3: CASSQDPGNFRATEAFF. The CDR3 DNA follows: TGTGCCAGCAGCCAAGACCCGGGGAACTTCCGAGCCACTGAAGCTTTCTTT.

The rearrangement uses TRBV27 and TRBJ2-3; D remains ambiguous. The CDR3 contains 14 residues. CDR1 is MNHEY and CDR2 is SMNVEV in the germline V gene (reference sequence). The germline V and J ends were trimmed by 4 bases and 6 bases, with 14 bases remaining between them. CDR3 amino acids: CASSYSELWDTQYF. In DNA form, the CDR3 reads TGTGCCAGCAGTTACTCTGAGCTATGGGATACGCAGTATTTT.

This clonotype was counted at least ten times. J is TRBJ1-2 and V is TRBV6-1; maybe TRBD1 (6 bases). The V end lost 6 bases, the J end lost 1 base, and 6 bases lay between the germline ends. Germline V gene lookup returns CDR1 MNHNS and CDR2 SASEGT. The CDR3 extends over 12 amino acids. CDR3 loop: CASRDSNYGYTF. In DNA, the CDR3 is TGTGCCAGCAGGGACAGTAACTATGGCTACACCTTC.

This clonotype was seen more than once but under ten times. The CDR3 bases are TGCAGTGCTAGCGATAGCAATCAGCCCCAGCATTTT. It encodes CSASDSNQPQHF. V gene TRBV20-1 combines with J gene TRBJ1-5; unclear D gene. The V gene's germline CDR1 is DFQATT and CDR2 SNEGSKA (reference sequence). V was clipped by 3 bases and J by 0 bases, with 3 bases between them. The CDR3 is 12 residues long.

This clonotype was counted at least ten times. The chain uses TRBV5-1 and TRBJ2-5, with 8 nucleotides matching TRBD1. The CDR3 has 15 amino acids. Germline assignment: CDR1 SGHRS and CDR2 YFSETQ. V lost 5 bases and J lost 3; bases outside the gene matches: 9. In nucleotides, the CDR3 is TGCGCCAGCAGAACATCACCGGGACAGGAAGAGACCCAGTACTTC. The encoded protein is CASRTSPGQEETQYF.

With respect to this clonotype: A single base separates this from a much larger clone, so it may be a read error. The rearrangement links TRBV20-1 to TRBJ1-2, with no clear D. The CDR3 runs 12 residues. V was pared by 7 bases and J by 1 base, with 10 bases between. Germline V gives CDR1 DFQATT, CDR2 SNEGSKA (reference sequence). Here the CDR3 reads CSVPTVNYGYTF. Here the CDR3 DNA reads TGCAGTGTGCCAACGGTTAACTATGGCTACACCTTC.

The CDR3 sequence is CAISYQETQYF. The DNA for the CDR3 is TGTGCCATCAGCTACCAAGAGACCCAGTACTTC. The genes are TRBV10-3 and TRBJ2-5; D remains ambiguous. The CDR3 has 11 residues. Trimming shortened V by 6 bases and J by 0 bases, and 2 bases separated the two germline ends. The germline V gene has CDR1 ENHRY and CDR2 SYGVKD.

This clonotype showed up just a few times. CDR3 loop: CASTPTGLAQPQHF. Written as DNA, the CDR3 is TGTGCCAGCACCCCGACAGGGTTGGCTCAGCCCCAGCATTTT. This chain joins TRBV6-1 and TRBJ1-5, with 7 nucleotides matching TRBD1. V shed 7 bases and J 6 bases; nucleotides not matched to a gene: 9. The CDR3 is 14 residues long. Germline lookup yields CDR1 MNHNS and CDR2 SASEGT.

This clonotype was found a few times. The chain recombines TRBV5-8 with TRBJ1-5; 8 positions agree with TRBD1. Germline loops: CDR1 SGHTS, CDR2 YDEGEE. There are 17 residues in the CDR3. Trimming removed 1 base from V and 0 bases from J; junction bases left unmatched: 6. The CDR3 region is CASSLRRTGNSNQPQHF. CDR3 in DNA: TGTGCCAGCAGCTTGAGGAGGACAGGGAATAGCAATCAGCCCCAGCATTTT.

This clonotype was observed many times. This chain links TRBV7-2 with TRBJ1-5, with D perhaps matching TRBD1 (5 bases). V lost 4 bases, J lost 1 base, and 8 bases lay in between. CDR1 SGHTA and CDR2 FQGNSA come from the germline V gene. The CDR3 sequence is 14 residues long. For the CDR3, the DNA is TGTGCCAGCAGCTCCCGACAGAGCAATCAGCCCCAGCATTTT. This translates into CASSSRQSNQPQHF.

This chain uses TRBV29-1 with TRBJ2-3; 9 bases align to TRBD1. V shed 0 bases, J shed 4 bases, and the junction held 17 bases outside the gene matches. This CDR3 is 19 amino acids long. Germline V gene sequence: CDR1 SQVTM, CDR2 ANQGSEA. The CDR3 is CSVEDPGVFGTGRADTQYF. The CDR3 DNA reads TGCAGCGTTGAAGATCCCGGGGTTTTCGGGACAGGGAGGGCAGATACGCAGTATTTT.

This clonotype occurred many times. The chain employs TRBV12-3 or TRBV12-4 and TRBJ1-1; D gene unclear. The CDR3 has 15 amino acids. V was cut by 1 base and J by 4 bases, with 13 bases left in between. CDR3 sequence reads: CASSLVGQLITEAFF. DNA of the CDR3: TGTGCCAGCAGTTTAGTAGGGCAGTTGATCACTGAAGCTTTCTTT.

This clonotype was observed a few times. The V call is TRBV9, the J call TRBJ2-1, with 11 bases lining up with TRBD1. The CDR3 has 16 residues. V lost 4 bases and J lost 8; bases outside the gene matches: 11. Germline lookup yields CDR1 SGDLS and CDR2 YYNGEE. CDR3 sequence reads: CASSPRADRGRDEQFF. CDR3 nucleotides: TGTGCCAGCAGCCCCCGAGCGGACAGGGGGCGGGATGAGCAGTTCTTC.

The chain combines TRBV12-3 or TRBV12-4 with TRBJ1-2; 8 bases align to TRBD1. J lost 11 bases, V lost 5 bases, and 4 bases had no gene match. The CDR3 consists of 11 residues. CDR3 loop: CASSRGQGYTF. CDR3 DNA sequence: TGTGCCAGCAGTCGCGGACAGGGATACACCTTC.

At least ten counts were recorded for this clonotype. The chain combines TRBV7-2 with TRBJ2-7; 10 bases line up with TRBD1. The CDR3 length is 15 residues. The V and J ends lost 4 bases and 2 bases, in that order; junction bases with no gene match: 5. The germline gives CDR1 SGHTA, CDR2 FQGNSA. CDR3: CASSWDRGLAYEQYF. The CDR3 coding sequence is TGTGCCAGCAGCTGGGACAGGGGTTTGGCCTACGAGCAGTACTTC.

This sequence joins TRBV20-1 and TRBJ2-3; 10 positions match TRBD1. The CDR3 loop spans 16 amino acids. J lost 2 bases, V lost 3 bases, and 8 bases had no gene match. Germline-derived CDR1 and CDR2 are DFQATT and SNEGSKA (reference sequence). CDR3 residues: CSASRSDRGTTDTQYF. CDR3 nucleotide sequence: TGCAGTGCTAGCCGCTCGGACAGGGGGACCACAGATACGCAGTATTTT.

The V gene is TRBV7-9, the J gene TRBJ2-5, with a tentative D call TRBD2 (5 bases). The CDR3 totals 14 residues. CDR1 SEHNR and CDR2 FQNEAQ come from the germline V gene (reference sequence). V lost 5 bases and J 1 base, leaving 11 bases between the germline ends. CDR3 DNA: TGTGCCAGCAGCCCCCAAACTAGCCAAGAGACCCAGTACTTC. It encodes CASSPQTSQETQYF.

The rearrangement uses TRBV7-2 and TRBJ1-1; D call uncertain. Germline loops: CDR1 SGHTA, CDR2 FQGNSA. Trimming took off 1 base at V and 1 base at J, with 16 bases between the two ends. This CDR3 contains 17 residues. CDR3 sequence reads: CASSLVFGNGRNTEAFF. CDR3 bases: TGTGCCAGCAGCTTAGTTTTTGGGAACGGACGGAACACTGAAGCTTTCTTT.

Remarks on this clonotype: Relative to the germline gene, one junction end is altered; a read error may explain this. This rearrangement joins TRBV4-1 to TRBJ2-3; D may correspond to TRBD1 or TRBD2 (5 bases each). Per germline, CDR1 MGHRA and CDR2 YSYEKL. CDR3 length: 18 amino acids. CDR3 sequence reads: CPSSQDGATRASTDTQYF. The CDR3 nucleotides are TGCCCCAGCAGCCAAGATGGGGCAACTAGAGCTAGCACAGATACGCAGTATTTT.

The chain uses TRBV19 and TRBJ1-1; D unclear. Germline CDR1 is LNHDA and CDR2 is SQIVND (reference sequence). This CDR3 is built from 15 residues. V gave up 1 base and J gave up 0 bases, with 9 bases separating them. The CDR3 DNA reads TGTGCCAGTAGTATAGGGGAGGATATGAACACTGAAGCTTTCTTT. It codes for CASSIGEDMNTEAFF.

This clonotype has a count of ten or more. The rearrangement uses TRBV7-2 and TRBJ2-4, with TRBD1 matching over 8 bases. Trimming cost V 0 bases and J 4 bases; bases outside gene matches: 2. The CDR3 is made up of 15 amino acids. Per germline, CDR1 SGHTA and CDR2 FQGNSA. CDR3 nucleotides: TGTGCCAGCAGCTTAGCACGGACAGGGAAAAACATTCAGTACTTC. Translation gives CASSLARTGKNIQYF.